These 24 T cell receptor beta chains came from one sample sequenced in a study of OX40 agonist ivuxolimab in advanced cancers. The repertoire was sequenced with immunoSEQ multiplex PCR; TCRdb's copy has only in-frame clones and lacks some. The sample holds roughly 10,000 clones, about 77% seen once. Here the sequenced sample was CD4+ or CD8+ T cells sorted from blood, taken in a trial of the OX40 agonist ivuxolimab. Receptors originate from an adult with an advanced solid tumor such as melanoma, head and neck, liver or kidney cancer.

This chain joins TRBV19 and TRBJ2-1; no firm D call. The V gene lost 4 bases and the J gene lost 4 bases, with 8 bases spanning the gap. In germline, CDR1 is LNHDA, CDR2 SQIVND (reference sequence). CDR3 size: 13 residues. The chain's CDR3 is CASSKTPYNEQFF. The DNA for the CDR3 is TGTGCCAGTAGTAAGACTCCTTACAATGAGCAGTTCTTC.

The chain joins TRBV15 to TRBJ2-1; TRBD2 agrees at 11 bases. CDR1 LNHNV and CDR2 YYDKDF come from the germline V gene (reference sequence). CDR3 size: 16 residues. Trimming cost V 11 bases and J 0 bases; bases outside gene matches: 9. The CDR3 protein is CAVRGTSGNSYNEQFF. For the CDR3, the DNA is TGTGCCGTGCGGGGGACTAGCGGTAACTCCTACAATGAGCAGTTCTTC.

The J gene is TRBJ2-7, the V gene TRBV30; 9 bases line up with TRBD1. The CDR3 runs 15 residues. The V segment lost 1 base and the J segment 2 bases; nucleotides outside the gene matches: 6. Germline values: CDR1 GTSNPN, CDR2 SVGIG (reference sequence). The CDR3 sequence is CAWSALQGAAYEQYF. The CDR3 DNA sequence: TGTGCCTGGAGTGCCCTACAGGGGGCCGCCTACGAGCAGTACTTC.

This clone was found a few times. V usage is TRBV6-4 and J usage is TRBJ1-5; D ambiguous. This CDR3 is built from 13 residues. Trimming pared 3 bases from V and 0 bases from J, leaving 3 bases between. From germline, CDR1 is MRHNA and CDR2 SNTAGT. The CDR3 DNA sequence: TGTGCCAGCAGTGAGGGTAGCAATCAGCCCCAGCATTTT. It encodes CASSEGSNQPQHF.

The chain combines TRBV5-1 with TRBJ2-3; the D gene is possibly TRBD2 (6 bases). CDR1 and CDR2 from the germline V gene are SGHRS and YFSETQ. Between the trimmed V and J ends, which lost 4 bases and 1 base, there was a span of 16 bases. The CDR3 covers 16 residues. CDR3 region: CASSTARQRGTDTQYF. CDR3 in DNA: TGCGCCAGCAGCACCGCTAGACAGCGGGGCACAGATACGCAGTATTTT.

This sequence joins TRBV19 and TRBJ2-7; 9 bases are shared with TRBD2. This CDR3 is built from 13 residues. The J segment lost 5 bases and the V segment lost 1 base, leaving 0 bases of the junction unmatched. In germline, CDR1 is LNHDA, CDR2 SQIVND (reference sequence). CDR3 nucleotides: TGTGCCAGTAGTATAGTAGCGGGGGACGAGCAGTACTTC. It translates to CASSIVAGDEQYF.

The chain uses TRBV28 and TRBJ2-1; D call uncertain. Germline V gene lookup returns CDR1 MDHEN and CDR2 SYDVKM. V was trimmed by 5 bases and J by 5 bases, leaving 19 bases between them. The CDR3 runs 16 residues. The CDR3 sequence is CASSPDPPSRNNEQFF. CDR3 in DNA: TGTGCCAGCAGTCCGGACCCCCCCTCCCGAAACAATGAGCAGTTCTTC.

This sequence joins TRBV9 and TRBJ2-3; D may be TRBD1 (6 bases). Germline V gene lookup returns CDR1 SGDLS and CDR2 YYNGEE. Trimming removed 0 bases from V and 3 bases from J, with 11 bases in between. There are 15 residues in the CDR3. The DNA of the CDR3 is TGTGCCAGCAGCGTAGAAGGCAGGGGAACAGATACGCAGTATTTT. Translation gives CASSVEGRGTDTQYF.

This clone was seen a few times. V and J are TRBV27 and TRBJ2-1; D possibly corresponds to TRBD1 (5 bases). The CDR3 has 13 amino acids. Per the germline V gene, CDR1 is MNHEY and CDR2 is SMNVEV (reference sequence). V lost 0 bases and J lost 6, with 6 bases in between. In DNA form, the CDR3 reads TGTGCCAGCAGTTTATCAGGGGTCAATGAGCAGTTCTTC. Amino acid sequence: CASSLSGVNEQFF.

The V call is TRBV5-1, the J call TRBJ2-5; TRBD1 matches at 8 bases. The CDR3 extends over 16 amino acids. Losses at the gene ends were 2 bases for V and 5 bases for J; bases not matched to a gene: 11. Germline V lookup: CDR1 SGHRS, CDR2 YFSETQ. In DNA form, the CDR3 reads TGCGCCAGCAGCTTTCCGGAGACAGGGGTTTTCGAGACCCAGTACTTC. Translating gives CASSFPETGVFETQYF.

The V call is TRBV29-1, the J call TRBJ1-2, with D possibly matching TRBD1 (5 bases). This CDR3 has 15 amino acids. Germline lookup yields CDR1 SQVTM and CDR2 ANQGSEA. Trimming left V 4 bases short and J 7 bases short, with 22 bases between. The CDR3 loop is CSVVWARGTPGGYTF. CDR3 nucleotide sequence: TGCAGCGTTGTTTGGGCCCGGGGGACCCCGGGTGGCTACACCTTC.

The genes are TRBV28 and TRBJ2-2; D is unresolved. From germline, CDR1 is MDHEN and CDR2 SYDVKM. Trimming cost V 3 bases and J 4 bases, with 6 bases left between them. The CDR3 has 13 amino acids. This CDR3 reads CASSFGFTGELFF. In nucleotides, the CDR3 is TGTGCCAGCAGTTTTGGGTTCACCGGGGAGCTGTTTTTT.

The rearrangement links TRBV7-9 to TRBJ1-1, with a weak D call TRBD1 (6 bases). The ends were cut back, 4 bases at V and 6 bases at J, with 18 bases in the middle. The CDR3 is made up of 15 amino acids. Germline V gene data show CDR1 as SEHNR and CDR2 as FQNEAQ (reference sequence). The CDR3 nucleotides are TGTGCCAGCAGCTCGCTGGGGGGGCAAGGAGCTGAAGCTTTCTTT. Translation gives CASSSLGGQGAEAFF.

This rearrangement joins TRBV7-2 to TRBJ2-7; the match to TRBD2 covers 9 bases. The CDR3 is 16 amino acids. Trimming took 4 bases from V and 2 from J; bases not matched to a gene: 9. Germline V gene data show CDR1 as SGHTA and CDR2 as FQGNSA. CDR3 DNA sequence: TGTGCCAGCAGCTCAGGAGGGACTAGCAAAACCTACGAGCAGTACTTC. This codes for CASSSGGTSKTYEQYF.

The chain couples TRBV5-4 to TRBJ2-7; D may be TRBD2 (5 bases). Germline V gene sequence: CDR1 SGHNT, CDR2 YYREEE (reference sequence). The CDR3 totals 13 residues. V was clipped by 3 bases and J by 2 bases, with 9 bases between them. This CDR3 is CASSWEPAYEQYF. The DNA of the CDR3 is TGTGCCAGCAGCTGGGAGCCCGCCTACGAGCAGTACTTC.

V and J are TRBV19 and TRBJ2-5; 11 positions match TRBD2. Judging by the DNA end, TRBJ2-7 fits better; the J call may be wrong. The CDR3 consists of 15 residues. CDR1 and CDR2 (germline): LNHDA, SQIVND (reference sequence). The CDR3: CASSSLAGGNYEQYF. The DNA for the CDR3 is TGTGCCAGTAGTAGTTTAGCGGGAGGGAACTACGAGCAGTACTTC.

V gene TRBV11-2 combines with J gene TRBJ2-3; possibly TRBD2 for D (6 bases). Trimming stripped 2 bases from V and 0 bases from J, with 9 bases between. This CDR3 is 15 amino acids long. Germline V gene data show CDR1 as SGHAT and CDR2 as FQNNGV. The CDR3 loop reads CASSLRAGSTDTQYF. The CDR3 DNA sequence: TGTGCCAGCAGCTTACGAGCGGGTAGCACAGATACGCAGTATTTT.

In DNA form, the CDR3 reads TGTGCCAGTAGTATAGGACAGGGGGCTTACTCCTACGAGCAGTACTTC. Protein product: CASSIGQGAYSYEQYF. The chain joins TRBV19 to TRBJ2-7; 10 positions agree with TRBD1. V lost 1 base, J lost 0 bases, and 3 bases stayed unmatched. Germline CDR1 is LNHDA and CDR2 is SQIVND (reference sequence). This CDR3 contains 16 residues.

J is TRBJ2-1 and V is TRBV4-1, with TRBD2 matching over 9 bases. Germline V gene lookup returns CDR1 MGHRA and CDR2 YSYEKL. The CDR3 sequence is 15 residues long. The ends lost 1 base at V and 6 bases at J; junction bases unmatched: 4. This chain's CDR3 is CASSQGGLASNEQFF. The CDR3 bases are TGCGCCAGCAGCCAAGGGGGACTAGCATCCAATGAGCAGTTCTTC.

There are a few counts of this clone. The chain has TRBV7-2 and TRBJ1-1, with no clear D. The germline V gene encodes CDR1 SGHTA and CDR2 FQGNSA. Between the trimmed V and J ends, which lost 8 bases and 4 bases, there was a span of 8 bases. The CDR3 totals 11 residues. This chain's CDR3 is CASGETTEAFF. In DNA form, the CDR3 reads TGTGCCAGCGGTGAAACCACTGAAGCTTTCTTT.

This sequence joins TRBV5-1 and TRBJ1-2; TRBD1 might be the D (5 bases). Germline-derived CDR1 and CDR2 are SGHRS and YFSETQ. V lost 2 bases and J lost 1, with 18 bases in between. The CDR3 totals 17 residues. CDR3 region: CASSFPPAGLSNYGYTF. The CDR3 bases are TGCGCCAGCAGCTTCCCGCCGGCAGGGCTGAGTAACTATGGCTACACCTTC.

This clone was detected a few times. The rearrangement uses TRBV7-2 and TRBJ1-1; weak D call: TRBD1 (6 bases). The V end was cut by 5 bases, the J end by 8 bases, with 21 bases between. This CDR3 has 15 amino acids. The germline V gene encodes CDR1 SGHTA and CDR2 FQGNSA. Here the CDR3 DNA reads TGTGCCAGCAGCCCCAACAACGGTTTAGGACAGGAAGCTTTCTTT. As protein: CASSPNNGLGQEAFF.

CDR3 protein: CASSQDVTYDGELFF. The CDR3 nucleotides are TGCGCCAGCAGCCAAGACGTGACGTACGACGGGGAGCTGTTTTTT. V is TRBV4-1 and J is TRBJ2-2; no reliable D call. Germline V gene sequence: CDR1 MGHRA, CDR2 YSYEKL. Trimming stripped 0 bases from V and 7 bases from J, with 12 bases between. This CDR3 has 15 residues.

A remark on this clone: Its ends do not fully match the called genes, so a read error is possible. The CDR3 DNA is TGTGCCGGCAGCCAAGAACCGGGACAGGGGGACAATGAGCAGTTCTTC. This translates into CAGSQEPGQGDNEQFF. The chain carries TRBV14 and TRBJ2-1, with 11 bases matching TRBD1. Germline CDR1 reads SGHDN; CDR2 reads FVKESK. This CDR3 has 16 amino acids.